One sample yielded the 16 T cell receptor beta chains listed below, sequenced in a study of T cells in localized non-small cell lung cancer. Generated by immunoSEQ multiplex PCR, the TCRdb table keeps only in-frame clones and is missing some. This table has tens of thousands of clones, 88% appearing once. Sequencing was performed on peripheral blood, taken before any cancer treatment. These receptors all stem from a woman aged 40 to 75 with stage I squamous cell lung carcinoma.

The chain recombines TRBV19 with TRBJ1-1; no clear D gene. The CDR3 sequence is 15 residues long. The germline gives CDR1 LNHDA, CDR2 SQIVND (reference sequence). V was clipped by 1 base and J by 1 base, with 10 bases between them. The CDR3 protein is CASSIGVGPNTEAFF. DNA of the CDR3: TGTGCCAGTAGTATAGGGGTAGGGCCGAACACTGAAGCTTTCTTT.

The chain uses TRBV6-1 and TRBJ1-6; 9 bases match TRBD1. V shed 4 bases, J shed 4 bases, and the junction held 2 bases outside the gene matches. The germline CDR1 and CDR2 sequences are MNHNS and SASEGT. The CDR3 is 15 residues long. CDR3 bases: TGTGCCAGCAGTGTACAGGGGGCTTATAATTCACCCCTCCACTTT. This encodes CASSVQGAYNSPLHF.

The rearrangement links TRBV5-1 to TRBJ2-5; no firm D call. The CDR3 runs to 12 residues. CDR1 and CDR2 (germline): SGHRS, YFSETQ. Trimming took 3 bases from V and 5 from J, leaving 8 bases between them. The CDR3 sequence is CASSSIRETQYF. The CDR3 DNA reads TGCGCCAGCAGCTCGATCAGGGAGACCCAGTACTTC. The entire variable domain, with the rest obtained from reference TRBV5-1 and TRBJ2-5, is as follows: KAGVTQTPRYLIKTRGQQVTLSCSPISGHRSVSWYQQTPGQGLQFLFEYFSETQRNKGNFPGRFSGRQFSNSRSEMNVSTLELGDSALYLCASSSIRETQYFGPGTRLLVL.

The chain couples TRBV9 to TRBJ1-1; 7 bases map to TRBD1. This CDR3 is built from 12 residues. V shed 6 bases and J 5 bases; nucleotides not matched to a gene: 4. The germline V gene has CDR1 SGDLS and CDR2 YYNGEE. The CDR3: CASTPGGTEAFF. For the CDR3, the DNA is TGTGCCAGCACCCCAGGGGGTACTGAAGCTTTCTTT.

This chain uses TRBV19 with TRBJ1-5; D perhaps matches TRBD1 (5 bases). The germline gives CDR1 LNHDA, CDR2 SQIVND (reference sequence). This CDR3 is 11 amino acids long. The V and J ends lost 11 bases and 8 bases respectively, with 13 bases between them. The CDR3 DNA follows: TGTGCCTCCGGGGGTACAGAGCCCCAGCATTTT. Its protein product is CASGGTEPQHF.

CDR3 nucleotides: TGCGCCAGCAGCCAAGGAAATCAGGGGATTGGCTATGGCTACACCTTC. Its protein is CASSQGNQGIGYGYTF. J is TRBJ1-2 and V is TRBV4-1; tentatively, D is TRBD1 (6 bases). Germline lookup yields CDR1 MGHRA and CDR2 YSYEKL. The V end lost 1 base, the J end lost 4 bases, and 16 bases lay between the germline ends. This CDR3 has 16 amino acids.

This chain uses TRBV6-5 with TRBJ2-7; either TRBD1 or TRBD2 may fit D (5 bases each). CDR1 is MNHEY, CDR2 SVGAGI, per germline. Trimming cost V 7 bases and J 3 bases, with 13 bases left between them. The CDR3 has 13 residues. The CDR3 region has the DNA TGTGCCAGCACCCCGGGACGGCTCTACGAGCAGTACTTC. Protein sequence: CASTPGRLYEQYF.

V is TRBV4-2 and J is TRBJ1-2, with 7 bases lining up with TRBD1. Germline loops: CDR1 LGHNA, CDR2 YNFKEQ. J was trimmed by 6 bases and V by 4 bases; bases with no gene match: 11. The CDR3 runs 15 residues. The CDR3 region has the DNA TGTGCCAGCAGCCGAAATCGGGACAGCCGGAATGGCTACACCTTC. This codes for CASSRNRDSRNGYTF.

The chain recombines TRBV19 with TRBJ2-7; TRBD1 agrees at 7 bases. J gave up 3 bases and V 6 bases, and 8 bases lay outside the gene matches. CDR3 length: 14 amino acids. Germline loops: CDR1 LNHDA, CDR2 SQIVND (reference sequence). CDR3 sequence (DNA): TGTGCCAGTAGCCCTATGACAGGGATCTACGAGCAGTACTTC. Translating gives CASSPMTGIYEQYF.

The chain employs TRBV5-4 and TRBJ2-5; 10 bases fit TRBD2. The CDR3 contains 15 residues. V gave up 5 bases and J gave up 2 bases; unmatched junction bases: 6. CDR1 and CDR2 from the germline V gene are SGHNT and YYREEE (reference sequence). Here the CDR3 DNA reads TGTGCCAGCAGGTACAGCGGGGGGGGTCAAGAGACCCAGTACTTC. Residues: CASRYSGGGQETQYF.

The chain has TRBV18 and TRBJ1-1; no reliable D call. Germline values: CDR1 KGHSH, CDR2 LQKENI. Trimming removed 2 bases at V and 1 base at J, with 8 bases between. The CDR3 loop spans 14 amino acids. CDR3 coding DNA: TGTGCCAGCTCACCAATTGCCAGGAACACTGAAGCTTTCTTT. Its protein product is CASSPIARNTEAFF.

The chain links TRBV4-1 to TRBJ1-5; D is uncertain. The CDR3 extends over 18 amino acids. From germline, CDR1 is MGHRA and CDR2 YSYEKL. V was trimmed by 4 bases and J by 3 bases, leaving 22 bases between them. The CDR3 spells CASSRTVFRTRVNQPQHF. In DNA form, the CDR3 reads TGCGCCAGCAGCCGAACGGTCTTCCGAACCCGGGTCAATCAGCCCCAGCATTTT.

V and J are TRBV5-1 and TRBJ1-4; D is undetermined. Looked up from germline, CDR1 is SGHRS and CDR2 is YFSETQ. Trimming left V 0 bases short and J 7 bases short, with 13 bases between. This CDR3 contains 15 residues. The chain's CDR3 is CASSLDGLQGEKLFF. DNA for the CDR3: TGCGCCAGCAGCTTGGACGGGCTACAAGGTGAAAAACTGTTTTTT.

In this sample, this clone turned up once. The V call is TRBV28, the J call TRBJ1-6, with no clear D. The germline CDR1 and CDR2 sequences are MDHEN and SYDVKM. The CDR3 consists of 13 residues. The V end lost 6 bases, the J end lost 14 bases, and 17 bases lay between the germline ends. Here the CDR3 DNA reads TGTGCCAGCAGCCCGAGGGCAGCCCCGGCCCTCCACTTT. Its protein is CASSPRAAPALHF.

The J gene is TRBJ1-2, the V gene TRBV6-1; 7 nucleotides align to TRBD1. Germline V lookup: CDR1 MNHNS, CDR2 SASEGT. J was trimmed by 2 bases and V by 7 bases; bases with no gene match: 7. The CDR3 length is 14 residues. This chain's CDR3 is CASMKGQLNYGYTF. CDR3 coding DNA: TGTGCCAGCATGAAGGGACAGCTCAACTATGGCTACACCTTC.

The rearrangement joins TRBV5-6 to TRBJ2-3; D remains unclear. In germline, CDR1 is SGHDT, CDR2 YYEEEE. V gave up 6 bases and J gave up 6 bases, with 11 bases separating them. The CDR3 extends over 12 amino acids. CDR3 sequence reads: CASTVIPDTQYF. CDR3 nucleotide sequence: TGTGCCAGCACCGTGATCCCGGATACGCAGTATTTT.